This TCR beta chain was recovered during a study of cytomegalovirus exposure and HLA in healthy donors. The overall study: Earlier, roughly 120 million unique TCR beta sequences were recovered from about 170 million T cells by an analysis.

Germline CDR1 reads SGHTA; CDR2 reads FQGTGA. This CDR3 has 13 amino acids. Trimming took off 5 bases at V and 1 base at J, with 8 bases between the two ends. Study-wide points: One later analysis reportedly identified an Asian-associated ancestry cluster that showed fewer N-insertions than the roughly 720-donor mean. Indistinguishable V segments such as TRBV6-2 and TRBV6-3 were excluded.

60 Vbeta and 13 Jbeta primers were used in PCR. Original handling: Unique TCR beta chains totaled some 80 million in a later count, with 8.5 million to 12 million of them shared. Profiling relied on immunoSEQ multiplex PCR, and the TCRdb table lists in-frame clones only, not all of them. Clone size and the V and J calls come from that table; the DNA yielded D and trimming. The top ten hold 1.5% to 2% of the sample, which has some 180,000 clones, around 75% seen once. To note about this clone: Antigen unknown.

The receptor comes from a woman younger than 45 in good health and CMV-seronegative. The sequenced material came from PBMCs. The chain combines TRBV7-3 with TRBJ1-1; D uncertain. The CDR3 loop reads CASSQRGNTEAFF. The CDR3 nucleotides read TGTGCCAGCAGCCAGCGGGGGAACACTGAAGCTTTCTTT.